This TCR beta chain was obtained from a study of blood T cell repertoires in COVID-19. Looking at the study overall: PBMCs, B-cell-depleted T cells, or T cells provided the cDNA or gDNA that made up the material.

CDR3 length: 14 residues. Germline assignment: CDR1 SGHTA and CDR2 FQGNSA. J lost 1 base, V lost 3 bases, and 2 bases had no gene match. Assay: immunoSEQ multiplex PCR; the TCRdb copy retains only in-frame clones and omits some. The data show about 100,000 clones, 80% seen once. This clone was counted a single time. The V and J genes are TRBV7-2 and TRBJ2-5; TRBD1 matches 7 bases. The source of this sequence is a human donor in a cohort sampled during active COVID-19. The material sequenced was peripheral blood. Here the CDR3 reads CASSLTGPQETQYF. The CDR3 bases are TGTGCCAGCAGCTTGACAGGGCCCCAAGAGACCCAGTACTTC.